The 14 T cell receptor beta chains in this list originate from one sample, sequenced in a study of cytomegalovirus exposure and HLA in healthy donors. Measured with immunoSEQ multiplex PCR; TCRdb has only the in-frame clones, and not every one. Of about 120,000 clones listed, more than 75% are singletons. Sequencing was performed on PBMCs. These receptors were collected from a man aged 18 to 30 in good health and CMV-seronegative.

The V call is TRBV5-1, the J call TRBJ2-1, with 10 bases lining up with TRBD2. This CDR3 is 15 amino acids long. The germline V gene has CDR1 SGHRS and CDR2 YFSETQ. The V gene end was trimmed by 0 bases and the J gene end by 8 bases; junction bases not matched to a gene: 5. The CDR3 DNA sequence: TGCGCCAGCAGCTTGGCCCTAGCGGGAGATCATGAGCAGTTCTTC. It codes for CASSLALAGDHEQFF. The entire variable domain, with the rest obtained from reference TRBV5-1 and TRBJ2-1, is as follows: KAGVTQTPRYLIKTRGQQVTLSCSPISGHRSVSWYQQTPGQGLQFLFEYFSETQRNKGNFPGRFSGRQFSNSRSEMNVSTLELGDSALYLCASSLALAGDHEQFFGPGTRLTVL.

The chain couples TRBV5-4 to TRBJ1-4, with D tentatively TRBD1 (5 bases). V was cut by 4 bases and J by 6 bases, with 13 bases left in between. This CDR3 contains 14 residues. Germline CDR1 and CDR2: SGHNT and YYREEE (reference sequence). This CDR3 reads CASSPGGGYEKLFF. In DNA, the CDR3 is TGTGCCAGCAGCCCCGGTGGGGGGTATGAAAAACTGTTTTTT.

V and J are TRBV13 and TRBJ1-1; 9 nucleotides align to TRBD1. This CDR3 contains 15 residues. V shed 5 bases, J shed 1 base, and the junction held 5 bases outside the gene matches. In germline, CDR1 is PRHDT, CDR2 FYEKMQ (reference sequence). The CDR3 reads CASSPQGQGNTEAFF. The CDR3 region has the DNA TGTGCCAGCAGCCCTCAGGGACAGGGGAACACTGAAGCTTTCTTT.

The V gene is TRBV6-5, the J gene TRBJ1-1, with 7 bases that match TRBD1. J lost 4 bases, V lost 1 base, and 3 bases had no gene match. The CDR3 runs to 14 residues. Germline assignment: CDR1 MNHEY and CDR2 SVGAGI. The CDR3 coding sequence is TGTGCCAGCAGTTACTTCGACAGGGCCACTGAAGCTTTCTTT. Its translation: CASSYFDRATEAFF.

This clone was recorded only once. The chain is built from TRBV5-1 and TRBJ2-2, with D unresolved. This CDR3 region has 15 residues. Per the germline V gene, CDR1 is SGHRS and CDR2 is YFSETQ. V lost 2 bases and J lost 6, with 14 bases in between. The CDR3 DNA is TGCGCCAGCAGCTTCCCTAGTTGGGTCCCCGGGGAGCTGTTTTTT. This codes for CASSFPSWVPGELFF.

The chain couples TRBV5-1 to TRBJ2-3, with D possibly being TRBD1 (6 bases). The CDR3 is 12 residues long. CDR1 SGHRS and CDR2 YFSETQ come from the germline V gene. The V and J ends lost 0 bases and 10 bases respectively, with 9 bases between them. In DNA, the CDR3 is TGCGCCAGCAGCTTGGACAGGGCCTCGCAGTATTTT. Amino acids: CASSLDRASQYF.

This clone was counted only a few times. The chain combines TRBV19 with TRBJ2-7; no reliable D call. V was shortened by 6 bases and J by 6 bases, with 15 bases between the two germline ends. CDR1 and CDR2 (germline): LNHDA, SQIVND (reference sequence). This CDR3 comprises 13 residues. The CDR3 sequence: CASSSSRSGEQYF. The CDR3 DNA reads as TGTGCCAGTAGCAGTTCCCGGTCGGGCGAGCAGTACTTC.

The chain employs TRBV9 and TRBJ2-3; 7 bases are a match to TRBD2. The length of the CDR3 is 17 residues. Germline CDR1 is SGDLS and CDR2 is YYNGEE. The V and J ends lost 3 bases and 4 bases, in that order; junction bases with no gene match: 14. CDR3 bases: TGTGCCAGCAGCGCGCGGGGTGGTCTAGCGGCCCCAGATACGCAGTATTTT. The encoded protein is CASSARGGLAAPDTQYF.

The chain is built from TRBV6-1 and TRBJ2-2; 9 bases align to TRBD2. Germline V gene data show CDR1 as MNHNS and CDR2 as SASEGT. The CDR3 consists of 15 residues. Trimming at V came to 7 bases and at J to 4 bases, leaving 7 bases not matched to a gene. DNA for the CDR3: TGTGCCAGCATAGGTAGCGGGAGTGTCACCGGGGAGCTGTTTTTT. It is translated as CASIGSGSVTGELFF.

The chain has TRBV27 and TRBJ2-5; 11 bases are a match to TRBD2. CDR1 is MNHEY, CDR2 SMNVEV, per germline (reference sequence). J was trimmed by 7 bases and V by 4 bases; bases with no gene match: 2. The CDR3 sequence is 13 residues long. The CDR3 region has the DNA TGTGCCAGCAGTTCCGGGACTAGCGGGACCCAGTACTTC. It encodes CASSSGTSGTQYF.

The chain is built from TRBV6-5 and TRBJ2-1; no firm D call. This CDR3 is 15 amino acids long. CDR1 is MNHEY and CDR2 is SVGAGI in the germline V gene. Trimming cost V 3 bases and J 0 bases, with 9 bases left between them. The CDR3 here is CASSYGRDSYNEQFF. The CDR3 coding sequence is TGTGCCAGCAGTTATGGGCGAGACTCCTACAATGAGCAGTTCTTC.

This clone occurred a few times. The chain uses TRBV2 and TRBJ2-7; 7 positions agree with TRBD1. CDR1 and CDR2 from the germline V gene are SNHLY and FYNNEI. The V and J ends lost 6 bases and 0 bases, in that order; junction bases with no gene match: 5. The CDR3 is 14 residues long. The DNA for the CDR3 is TGTGCCAGCAGCGGGGACAGAAGCTCCTACGAGCAGTACTTC. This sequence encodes CASSGDRSSYEQYF.

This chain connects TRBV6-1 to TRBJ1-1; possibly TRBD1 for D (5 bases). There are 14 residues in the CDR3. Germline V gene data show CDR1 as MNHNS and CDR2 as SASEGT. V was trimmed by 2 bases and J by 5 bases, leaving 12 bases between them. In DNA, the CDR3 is TGTGCCAGCAGTGAAATCACCCGGGGGACTGAAGCTTTCTTT. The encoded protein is CASSEITRGTEAFF.

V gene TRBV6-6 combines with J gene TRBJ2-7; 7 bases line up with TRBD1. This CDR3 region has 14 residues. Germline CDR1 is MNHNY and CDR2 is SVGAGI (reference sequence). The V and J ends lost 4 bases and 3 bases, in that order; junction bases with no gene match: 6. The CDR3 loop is CASSSGTAFYEQYF. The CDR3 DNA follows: TGTGCCAGCAGTTCCGGGACAGCCTTCTACGAGCAGTACTTC.